These 24 T cell receptor beta chains were all obtained from the same sample, sequenced in a study of shared clonotypes between healthy human individuals. Only CD45RO-negative cells positively selected for CCR7 counted as naive CD8 cells, so terminally differentiated effector memory CD45RA+ cells were excluded. Libraries were prepared by immunoSEQ multiplex PCR; TCRdb keeps only in-frame clonotypes and omits some of them. The sample includes about 2 million clones, about 95% of them seen just once. The sample was naive CD8+ T cells sorted from blood. These receptors were taken from a man younger than 35 in good health.

As to this clone: At one end the junction does not follow the germline gene, possibly because of a read error. The sample contains more than one DNA sequence encoding this CDR3. The chain is built from TRBV7-7 and TRBJ2-5; no clear D gene. The CDR3 runs to 13 residues. Germline lookup yields CDR1 SSHAT and CDR2 FNYEAQ (reference sequence). The CDR3 protein is CASSLNSQETQYF. In DNA form, the CDR3 reads TGTGCTAGCAGCTTAAACAGCCAAGAGACCCAGTACTTC.

The chain recombines TRBV7-2 with TRBJ2-5; the D gene is possibly TRBD1 (6 bases). V shed 5 bases and J shed 2 bases, with 9 bases lying between them. Germline CDR1 SGHTA, CDR2 FQGNSA. The CDR3 has 13 residues. CDR3: CASSHRVQETQYF. Written as DNA, the CDR3 is TGTGCCAGCAGCCACAGGGTACAAGAGACCCAGTACTTC.

This chain links TRBV1 with TRBJ2-1; TRBD2 is taken as the D call from the table, unchecked against the DNA. TRBV1 is reported as a pseudogene. This CDR3 is 14 amino acids long. CDR3 region: CTSSQRVQRDEQFF. CDR3 bases: TGCACCAGCAGCCAAAGAGTTCAGCGGGACGAACAGTTCTTC.

V usage is TRBV4-3 and J usage is TRBJ2-2; D is tentatively TRBD1 or TRBD2 (5 bases each). The V gene lost 0 bases and the J gene lost 2 bases, with 10 bases spanning the gap. This CDR3 spans 16 amino acids. Looked up from germline, CDR1 is LGHNA and CDR2 is YSLEER. The CDR3 nucleotides read TGCGCCAGCAGCCAAGACGAGGGGCGTAACACCGGGGAGCTGTTTTTT. Protein product: CASSQDEGRNTGELFF.

The chain couples TRBV2 to TRBJ2-3; D is possibly TRBD1 (6 bases). Germline lookup yields CDR1 SNHLY and CDR2 FYNNEI. This CDR3 is 17 amino acids long. The V end was cut by 7 bases, the J end by 0 bases, with 20 bases between. The CDR3 DNA reads TGTGCCAGCAAGGGGGTCGAGACCTCAACTAGCACAGATACGCAGTATTTT. Translated, it gives CASKGVETSTSTDTQYF.

Note on this clone: The junction differs from germline at one of its ends, possibly a read error. J is TRBJ2-1 and V is TRBV9, with 10 bases that match TRBD2. CDR1 SGDLS and CDR2 YYNGEE come from the germline V gene. The CDR3 is made up of 17 amino acids. The CDR3 region has the DNA TGTGCCAGCAGCGTAGGCGTAGCGGGGGGAACCTACCATGAGCAGTTCTTC. It translates to CASSVGVAGGTYHEQFF.

This clone has just one count. This chain links TRBV2 with TRBJ2-1; TRBD1 is a possible D gene (6 bases). Germline lookup yields CDR1 SNHLY and CDR2 FYNNEI. Trimming pared 2 bases from V and 3 bases from J, leaving 14 bases between. CDR3 length: 16 amino acids. The DNA for the CDR3 is TGTGCCAGCAGTGAACCCCCCGGGACATACTACAATGAGCAGTTCTTC. Translation gives CASSEPPGTYYNEQFF.

The chain links TRBV7-9 to TRBJ2-7, with D unresolved. V lost 3 bases to trimming and J lost 8 bases, with 2 bases between them. This CDR3 comprises 9 residues. Germline lookup yields CDR1 SEHNR and CDR2 FQNEAQ (reference sequence). CDR3: CASSFQQYF. The CDR3 nucleotides read TGTGCCAGCAGCTTCCAGCAGTACTTC.

The chain has TRBV29-1 and TRBJ2-5; maybe TRBD1 (5 bases). The CDR3 is 16 residues long. Trimming removed 1 base from V and 5 bases from J, with 20 bases in between. Germline V CDR1 and CDR2: SQVTM, ANQGSEA. The CDR3: CSVEAMRTPGRETQYF. Here the CDR3 DNA reads TGCAGCGTTGAAGCAATGAGGACACCTGGCCGGGAGACCCAGTACTTC.

V gene TRBV28 combines with J gene TRBJ2-3; TRBD2 aligns across 12 bases. CDR3 size: 16 residues. Germline values: CDR1 MDHEN, CDR2 SYDVKM. Germline trimming cut 3 bases from V and 5 bases from J; bases unmatched to any gene: 6. The CDR3 protein is CASSFASGGAGDTQYF. The CDR3 nucleotides are TGTGCCAGCAGTTTTGCTAGCGGGGGGGCGGGAGATACGCAGTATTTT. Full variable domain (remainder filled in from reference TRBV28 and TRBJ2-3): DVKVTQSSRYLVKRTGEKVFLECVQDMDHENMFWYRQDPGLGLRLIYFSYDVKMKEKGDIPEGYSVSREKKERFSLILESASTNQTSMYLCASSFASGGAGDTQYFGPGTRLTVL.

Details on this clone: Distinct nucleotide sequences in the sample also encode this CDR3. The chain links TRBV9 to TRBJ2-1; D remains ambiguous. Trimming removed 0 bases from V and 9 bases from J, with 7 bases in between. This CDR3 spans 12 amino acids. Germline loops: CDR1 SGDLS, CDR2 YYNGEE. In DNA, the CDR3 is TGTGCCAGCAGCGTAGCAGACATTGAGCAGTTCTTC. This sequence encodes CASSVADIEQFF.

The gene calls are TRBV6-1 and TRBJ2-7, with 10 positions matching TRBD2. The V segment lost 2 bases and the J segment 0 bases; nucleotides outside the gene matches: 4. CDR1 is MNHNS, CDR2 SASEGT, per germline. The CDR3 runs 16 residues. For the CDR3, the DNA is TGTGCCAGCAGTGAACCGGGACTAGCGTTCTCCTACGAGCAGTACTTC. This translates into CASSEPGLAFSYEQYF.

To note about this clone: Other DNA sequences from this sample encode an identical CDR3 as well. The V and J genes are TRBV5-4 and TRBJ2-7; TRBD1 matches 11 bases. With V trimmed by 2 bases and J by 4 bases, 2 bases remained unmatched. The CDR3 contains 14 residues. In germline, CDR1 is SGHNT, CDR2 YYREEE (reference sequence). The CDR3 region is CASSFGTGGYEQYF. The DNA of the CDR3 is TGTGCCAGCAGCTTCGGGACAGGGGGGTACGAGCAGTACTTC.

The chain carries TRBV29-1 and TRBJ2-1; D is possibly TRBD2 (5 bases). The germline CDR1 and CDR2 sequences are SQVTM and ANQGSEA. The CDR3 covers 14 residues. Trimming left V 3 bases short and J 8 bases short, with 17 bases between. The CDR3 loop is CSVDRYVQRDEQFF. CDR3 DNA: TGCAGCGTTGATCGGTACGTCCAGAGGGATGAGCAGTTCTTC.

The chain recombines TRBV6-4 with TRBJ1-5, with D tentatively TRBD1 (5 bases). Trimming removed 7 bases at V and 0 bases at J, with 19 bases between. This CDR3 is built from 17 residues. Germline CDR1 reads MRHNA; CDR2 reads SNTAGT. CDR3 sequence (DNA): TGTGCCAGCACCGACGGGGGGTCGGCTCTTAGCAATCAGCCCCAGCATTTT. This translates into CASTDGGSALSNQPQHF.

This chain connects TRBV29-1 to TRBJ2-1, with D unresolved. CDR3 length: 13 amino acids. CDR1 is SQVTM, CDR2 ANQGSEA, per germline. The V and J ends lost 3 bases and 3 bases respectively, with 9 bases between them. This chain's CDR3 is CSVDFLGYNEQFF. The CDR3 DNA reads as TGCAGCGTTGACTTTCTTGGCTACAATGAGCAGTTCTTC.

This clone was recorded only once. Here the CDR3 DNA reads TGTGCCAGCAGCTTAGCGGCAGGGTCAGGGGACGAGCAGTACTTC. It specifies CASSLAAGSGDEQYF. The chain couples TRBV11-1 to TRBJ2-7, with D possibly being TRBD1 (6 bases). The CDR3 runs 15 residues. Deletions cut 0 bases from V and 5 bases from J, with 14 bases between. From germline, CDR1 is SGHAT and CDR2 FQDESV (reference sequence).

V gene TRBV7-9 combines with J gene TRBJ2-1; 7 bases fit TRBD2. Germline assignment: CDR1 SEHNR and CDR2 FQNEAQ (reference sequence). The J segment lost 2 bases and the V segment lost 4 bases, leaving 5 bases of the junction unmatched. The CDR3 runs to 15 residues. CDR3 DNA sequence: TGTGCCAGCAGCTCGGGGGGTAGCCCCTACAATGAGCAGTTCTTC. Residues: CASSSGGSPYNEQFF.

The chain uses TRBV6-1 and TRBJ2-7; weak D call: TRBD2 (6 bases). This CDR3 is 15 amino acids long. The V gene's germline CDR1 is MNHNS and CDR2 SASEGT. Trimming shortened V by 8 bases and J by 4 bases, and 21 bases separated the two germline ends. The CDR3 DNA sequence: TGTGCCAGCTCCGTATACCCGGGACTGGCTTACGAGCAGTACTTC. The encoded protein is CASSVYPGLAYEQYF.

This sequence joins TRBV4-3 and TRBJ2-3, with TRBD2 as a possible D gene (6 bases). V lost 0 bases and J 4 bases, leaving 17 bases between the germline ends. The CDR3 runs 17 residues. CDR1 is LGHNA and CDR2 is YSLEER in the germline V gene. The CDR3 coding sequence is TGCGCCAGCAGCCAAGAACCCCCACCGGGAGTCTCAGATACGCAGTATTTT. The encoded protein is CASSQEPPPGVSDTQYF.

The chain carries TRBV7-6 and TRBJ1-3; TRBD1 is a possible D gene (6 bases). The ends were cut back, 5 bases at V and 0 bases at J, with 20 bases in the middle. Looked up from germline, CDR1 is SGHVS and CDR2 is FNYEAQ. The CDR3 length is 18 residues. The CDR3 region has the DNA TGTGCCAGCAGCAACTTAGACCCGACAGGCGACTCTGGAAACACCATATATTTT. Translation gives CASSNLDPTGDSGNTIYF.

The rearrangement joins TRBV27 to TRBJ1-2, with D tentatively TRBD1 (5 bases). The V gene's germline CDR1 is MNHEY and CDR2 SMNVEV (reference sequence). Trimming took 6 bases from V and 2 from J, leaving 16 bases between them. CDR3 size: 15 residues. The CDR3 DNA reads TGTGCCAGCAGGCTATCCTTTTGGGACAACTATGGCTACACCTTC. Residues: CASRLSFWDNYGYTF.

V usage is TRBV7-9 and J usage is TRBJ2-1; TRBD2 matches at 8 bases. The CDR3 extends over 16 amino acids. V shed 1 base and J 2 bases; nucleotides not matched to a gene: 4. In germline, CDR1 is SEHNR, CDR2 FQNEAQ (reference sequence). CDR3 sequence: CASSLVTGGTYNEQFF. The CDR3 DNA follows: TGTGCCAGCAGCTTAGTAACGGGAGGGACCTACAATGAGCAGTTCTTC.

V gene TRBV4-1 combines with J gene TRBJ2-7, with 9 bases identical to TRBD2. Germline V gene data show CDR1 as MGHRA and CDR2 as YSYEKL. Losses at the gene ends were 1 base for V and 3 bases for J; bases not matched to a gene: 7. The CDR3 has 16 amino acids. The CDR3 nucleotides are TGCGCCAGCAGCCAAGCTTGGGCGGGGGGGTTCTACGAGCAGTACTTC. Its protein is CASSQAWAGGFYEQYF.